These T cell receptor beta chains were read from a single sample in a study of coeliac disease. The assay was immunoSEQ multiplex PCR, and TCRdb's table has in-frame clones only and misses some. The sample contains thousands of clones, approximately 59% of which appear only once. The sequenced material came from lymphocytes from the gut lamina propria. These receptors were obtained from a man in his sixties with celiac disease on a gluten-free diet. CDR3s include the opening cysteine and the closing phenylalanine or tryptophan. A D gene is named only where the DNA matches it firmly. Clone size is shown for a subset of rows, as once, few, many or a class of expanded clone.

>TRBD1|NA|TRBJ1-5|TRBV10-3
CAISERDRGGNQPQHF
TGTGCCATCAGTGAGCGGGACAGGGGCGGCAATCAGCCCCAGCATTTT
>NA|NA|TRBJ1-6|TRBV5-6
CASSPAGRRDSPLHF
TGTGCCAGCAGCCCCGCGGGTCGGCGGGATTCACCCCTCCACTTT
>TRBD2|NA|TRBJ2-3|TRBV10-2
CASMSAGGRTDTQYF
TGCGCCAGCATGTCAGCGGGGGGCAGGACAGATACGCAGTATTTT
>NA|NA|TRBJ1-6|TRBV19
CASSLQAFNSPLHF
TGTGCCAGTAGCCTACAGGCATTTAATTCACCCCTCCACTTT
>NA|medium-sized|TRBJ2-7|TRBV2
CASSWGEVSYEQYF
TGTGCCAGCAGTTGGGGAGAGGTCTCCTACGAGCAGTACTTC
>TRBD1|NA|TRBJ1-1|TRBV5-1
CASSPGQGGLGTEAFF
TGCGCCAGCAGCCCCGGACAGGGAGGTTTGGGCACTGAAGCTTTCTTT
>TRBD2|NA|TRBJ2-3|TRBV27
CASSFGMVAGRTDTQYF
TGTGCCAGCAGTTTTGGTATGGTAGCGGGGCGCACAGATACGCAGTATTTT
>TRBD1|NA|TRBJ2-7|TRBV6-5
CASRAGTGGSYEQYF
TGTGCCAGCAGGGCCGGGACAGGGGGCTCCTACGAGCAGTACTTC
>NA|few|TRBJ2-3|TRBV5-1
CASSLVASRGTDTQYF
TGCGCCAGCAGCTTGGTTGCATCGAGGGGCACAGATACGCAGTATTTT
>NA|NA|TRBJ1-1|TRBV30
CAGQVAPEAFF
TGTGCCGGGCAGGTGGCCCCTGAAGCTTTCTTT
>NA|NA|TRBJ1-1|TRBV11-2
CASSLGGWNTEAFF
TGTGCCAGCAGCTTGGGGGGGTGGAACACTGAAGCTTTCTTT
>NA|NA|TRBJ1-6|TRBV19
CASSIRQGPTSPLHF
TGTGCCAGTAGTATCAGGCAGGGTCCGACTTCACCCCTCCACTTT